What follows are 18 T cell receptor beta chains derived from one specimen sequenced in a study of cytomegalovirus exposure and HLA in healthy donors. 60 Vbeta and 13 Jbeta primers were used in PCR. Generated by immunoSEQ multiplex PCR, the TCRdb table keeps only in-frame clones and is missing some. The data contain 55,000 to 70,000 clones, over 70% of them singletons. The sequenced sample was PBMCs. Receptors originate from a woman between 35 and 50 years old in good health and CMV-seronegative.

This clone occurred a few times. This CDR3 is CASSPGGIDTDTQYF. The CDR3 DNA reads as TGTGCCAGCAGCCCGGGGGGGATTGACACAGATACGCAGTATTTT. The V call is TRBV7-2, the J call TRBJ2-3; 8 nucleotides align to TRBD2. The CDR3 runs 15 residues. Germline values: CDR1 SGHTA, CDR2 FQGNSA. The V segment lost 5 bases and the J segment 2 bases; nucleotides outside the gene matches: 6.

The gene calls are TRBV5-6 and TRBJ2-7, with D tentatively TRBD1 (6 bases). This CDR3 contains 14 residues. In germline, CDR1 is SGHDT, CDR2 YYEEEE. V lost 4 bases and J 4 bases, leaving 15 bases between the germline ends. In DNA, the CDR3 is TGTGCCAGCAGCCTCACTAACAGGGAGTACGAGCAGTACTTC. Protein sequence: CASSLTNREYEQYF.

This clone was observed once. The chain combines TRBV19 with TRBJ1-4, with D unclear. The CDR3 runs 14 residues. V gave up 4 bases and J gave up 2 bases, with 8 bases separating them. Germline CDR1 LNHDA, CDR2 SQIVND (reference sequence). The CDR3 bases are TGTGCCAGTAGTAGCCGGGAGACTAATGAAAAACTGTTTTTT. As protein: CASSSRETNEKLFF.

This clone was detected once. The chain couples TRBV19 to TRBJ1-5; TRBD1 matches at 8 bases. The CDR3 has 14 residues. V was clipped by 3 bases and J by 8 bases; unmatched bases: 6. Germline V gene data show CDR1 as LNHDA and CDR2 as SQIVND (reference sequence). The CDR3 is CASSMGQATEPQHF. As DNA, the CDR3 is TGTGCCAGTAGTATGGGACAGGCGACGGAGCCCCAGCATTTT.

This rearrangement joins TRBV30 to TRBJ1-2; perhaps TRBD1 as D (5 bases). This CDR3 spans 15 amino acids. Looked up from germline, CDR1 is GTSNPN and CDR2 is SVGIG (reference sequence). Between the trimmed V and J ends, which lost 0 bases and 8 bases, there was a span of 19 bases. CDR3: CAWSVLIPGRGGYTF. In nucleotides, the CDR3 is TGTGCCTGGAGTGTACTAATTCCGGGGAGGGGCGGCTACACCTTC.

This chain links TRBV18 with TRBJ2-5; D unclear. The CDR3 sequence is 13 residues long. The V and J ends lost 0 bases and 1 base respectively, with 3 bases between them. Germline CDR1 reads KGHSH; CDR2 reads LQKENI. CDR3 nucleotide sequence: TGTGCCAGCTCACCACCGGCCCAAGAGACCCAGTACTTC. Translating gives CASSPPAQETQYF.

The genes are TRBV15 and TRBJ2-7; 8 positions agree with TRBD2. Trimming cost V 5 bases and J 0 bases; bases outside gene matches: 9. From germline, CDR1 is LNHNV and CDR2 YYDKDF (reference sequence). This CDR3 contains 16 residues. As DNA, the CDR3 is TGTGCCACCAGCCCAAAGGGCGGGAGGAGCTCCTACGAGCAGTACTTC. Translated, it gives CATSPKGGRSSYEQYF.

J is TRBJ2-1 and V is TRBV7-8; 8 bases align to TRBD2. CDR1 is SGHVS and CDR2 is FQNEAQ in the germline V gene. Trimming removed 5 bases from V and 2 bases from J; junction bases left unmatched: 8. This CDR3 has 16 residues. The CDR3 protein is CASSPWGSGAYNEQFF. CDR3 coding DNA: TGTGCCAGCAGCCCTTGGGGTAGCGGGGCCTACAATGAGCAGTTCTTC.

The chain recombines TRBV7-9 with TRBJ1-2, with 7 nucleotides matching TRBD1. Trimming removed 4 bases from V and 1 base from J; junction bases left unmatched: 6. The CDR3 loop spans 15 amino acids. Germline CDR1 is SEHNR and CDR2 is FQNEAQ (reference sequence). The CDR3 loop is CASSSGTDINYGYTF. In DNA, the CDR3 is TGTGCCAGCAGCTCCGGGACAGATATTAACTATGGCTACACCTTC.

The chain is built from TRBV4-2 and TRBJ1-2; 9 nucleotides line up with TRBD1. With V trimmed by 0 bases and J by 2 bases, 1 base remained unmatched. The germline V gene has CDR1 LGHNA and CDR2 YNFKEQ. The length of the CDR3 is 15 residues. As DNA, the CDR3 is TGTGCCAGCAGCCAAGAGGACAGGGGCAACTATGGCTACACCTTC. Protein product: CASSQEDRGNYGYTF.

V and J are TRBV23-1 and TRBJ1-5, with 9 nucleotides matching TRBD1. TRBV23-1 is an ORF for which the function is uncertain. V lost 4 bases to trimming and J lost 6 bases; unmatched junction nucleotides: 4. This CDR3 contains 14 residues. The CDR3 region is CASSRTGEVQPQHF. The DNA of the CDR3 is TGCGCCAGCAGTCGGACAGGGGAGGTTCAGCCCCAGCATTTT.

The rearrangement joins TRBV5-1 to TRBJ2-5; D is perhaps TRBD2 (6 bases). CDR1 SGHRS and CDR2 YFSETQ come from the germline V gene. Trimming removed 2 bases from V and 4 bases from J, with 21 bases in between. This CDR3 is 17 amino acids long. This chain's CDR3 is CASSLSWGLAEGETQYF. The CDR3, as DNA: TGCGCCAGCAGCTTATCGTGGGGTTTAGCGGAGGGAGAGACCCAGTACTTC.

This chain links TRBV6-1 with TRBJ2-7; D perhaps matches TRBD1 (5 bases). Germline values: CDR1 MNHNS, CDR2 SASEGT. This CDR3 has 14 amino acids. Deletions cut 0 bases from V and 3 bases from J, with 9 bases between. The CDR3 DNA sequence: TGTGCCAGCAGTGAAGCGGGCAGGGACTACGAGCAGTACTTC. As protein: CASSEAGRDYEQYF.

The chain employs TRBV5-1 and TRBJ2-3; 9 positions match TRBD2. The CDR3 spans 15 residues. The V and J ends lost 3 bases and 0 bases, in that order; junction bases with no gene match: 2. The germline CDR1 and CDR2 sequences are SGHRS and YFSETQ. CDR3: CASSSTSGSTDTQYF. Written as DNA, the CDR3 is TGCGCCAGCAGCTCGACTAGCGGAAGCACAGATACGCAGTATTTT.

The chain employs TRBV5-1 and TRBJ1-1; 7 bases match TRBD1. Germline-derived CDR1 and CDR2 are SGHRS and YFSETQ. The CDR3 contains 17 residues. J gave up 1 base and V 0 bases, and 9 bases lay outside the gene matches. CDR3 loop: CASSLARTGPRNTEAFF. In DNA form, the CDR3 reads TGCGCCAGCAGCTTGGCACGGACAGGTCCTCGGAACACTGAAGCTTTCTTT.

This chain links TRBV5-1 with TRBJ2-7, with a possible D match to TRBD2 (6 bases). The germline V gene encodes CDR1 SGHRS and CDR2 YFSETQ. V lost 0 bases and J 2 bases, leaving 24 bases between the germline ends. The CDR3 is made up of 19 amino acids. The CDR3 bases are TGCGCCAGCAGCTTGGAGTTGGGGACTCAGGAAGGTTTACCCTACGAGCAGTACTTC. The encoded protein is CASSLELGTQEGLPYEQYF. Full variable domain (missing parts from reference TRBV5-1 and TRBJ2-7): KAGVTQTPRYLIKTRGQQVTLSCSPISGHRSVSWYQQTPGQGLQFLFEYFSETQRNKGNFPGRFSGRQFSNSRSEMNVSTLELGDSALYLCASSLELGTQEGLPYEQYFGPGTRLTVT.

The chain recombines TRBV2 with TRBJ1-5, with unresolved D. Germline CDR1 is SNHLY and CDR2 is FYNNEI. The CDR3 is made up of 12 amino acids. The V end was cut by 6 bases, the J end by 6 bases, with 9 bases between. The CDR3 sequence: CASSERGQPQHF. The CDR3 bases are TGTGCCAGCAGCGAACGGGGTCAGCCCCAGCATTTT.

The chain is built from TRBV19 and TRBJ2-1; the match to TRBD2 covers 11 bases. The CDR3 is 15 residues long. Trimming removed 6 bases from V and 7 bases from J; junction bases left unmatched: 8. From germline, CDR1 is LNHDA and CDR2 SQIVND (reference sequence). CDR3 in DNA: TGTGCCAGTAGCCTAATAGCGGGAGGGCCAAATGAGCAGTTCTTC. Protein: CASSLIAGGPNEQFF. Together with reference TRBV19 and TRBJ2-1, the CDR3 gives the full variable domain: DGGITQSPKYLFRKEGQNVTLSCEQNLNHDAMYWYRQDPGQGLRLIYYSQIVNDFQKGDIAEGYSVSREKKESFPLTVTSAQKNPTAFYLCASSLIAGGPNEQFFGPGTRLTVL.